This T cell receptor beta chain was captured in a study of tumor-infiltrating lymphocytes in primary liver carcinoma (dated by TCRdb to between 2016 and 2019). Describing the broader study: Of the five patients, three men and two women aged 30 to 69 years, four had hepatocellular carcinoma and one had combined HCC and intrahepatic cholangiocarcinoma. The tumors of the five patients were staged as T1-T3 N0M0, with maximum diameters ranging from roughly 4.2 to 10 cm. Roughly 3.65 to 7.5 million productive TCRbeta reads were obtained per sample, and no significant difference in read depth was found between tissue types. For each liver tumor, the study sampled five regions along with adjacent normal tissue and blood, and applied TCRbeta repertoire sequencing, expression microarrays and whole-exome sequencing. TCRbeta repertoire sequencing covered roughly 35 specimens from 5 patients: 25 or so tumor regions, 5 adjacent noncancerous liver tissues and 5 peripheral blood samples. High reproducibility was observed for the technical replicate repertoires, with mean shared-clone rates about 0.92 and correlation coefficients above 0.98.

About this clonotype: The target of this receptor is not known. In this CDR3 the conserved last residue, phenylalanine or tryptophan, is missing, so a read error is likely.

The study at large found these results: Only the TCR beta chain was sequenced, which likely underestimates true repertoire diversity because unpaired alpha chains were not captured. Comparison of CD4+ and CD8+ T cell repertoires was precluded by the use of bulk unsorted samples. The study included only five patients, and the authors note findings should be validated in a larger study. A significantly larger repertoire fraction was made up by the top 250 clones in tumors than in blood (p = 0.039). Repertoire overlap was higher between tumor regions (mean about 35%) than tumor-adjacent (17%) or tumor-blood (approximately 14%) pairs, consistent with antigen-driven expansion.

Starting from approximately 0.5 ug total RNA, TCRbeta-specific cDNA was produced by reverse transcription with a constant-region primer and ProtoScript II reverse transcriptase. Three nested multiplex PCR rounds, following a slightly modified ARM-PCR procedure, were used to build the TCRbeta libraries. Sample barcodes and Illumina adapters were added in a final 25-cycle PCR using Deep VentR polymerase. Before sequencing, amplicons of 200-500 bp were purified from gel using a QIAquick gel extraction kit. The TCRbeta amplicons were sequenced with 250-bp paired-end reads on an Illumina HiSeq 2500. The paper's data handling went like this. Reads were quality-trimmed with Trimmomatic v0.33, and paired reads were merged with FLASH v1.2.11 to recover full CDR3 sequences. V, D and J germline segments were assigned to the rearranged TCRbeta sequences using MiGEC v1.2.1b. Clonotype statistics and Shannon-Wiener diversity indices were computed with VDJtools v1.0.0. Except for diversity analysis, only each sample's 250 most abundant clonotypes were used in subsequent analyses to reduce sampling bias. TCRdb reprocessed the public reads (quality trimming at Q25 with fastp, clone calling with MiXCR) and kept in-frame beta chains. Entries that share a CDR3 protein sequence are merged under the most common genes and DNA. The V and J calls come from TCRdb's annotation, not from the publication. The sample table lists 90,000 to 150,000 distinct CDR3 sequences, under 70% of them with a count of one. The top ten clonotypes cover around 8.1% of the sample.

Without any cell sorting, total RNA and DNA were extracted together from roughly 21-30 mg of bulk tissue using the AllPrep DNA/RNA mini kit. Between late 2015 and March 2016, a few patients in China with histopathologically diagnosed primary liver carcinoma had surgical resection. At the time of sampling, the patients had chronic HBV infection and had not received any treatment. Each fresh piece of tumor and adjacent tissue was cut in two, with one half stored in RNAlater at -80 degrees C and the other half sent for histology. The sequencing sample was made of tumor-adjacent normal liver tissue. The receptor was derived from an older woman with primary liver carcinoma and hepatitis B virus infection.

The DNA sequence reads TGTGCCAGCAGCCCAGGATCCGGTTGGGGTACTGAAGCTTTCTTG. Its coded protein is CASSPGSGWGTEAFL. The sequence joins TRBV11-3 to TRBJ1-1, with the identity of the D gene unclear. The junction shows trimming of 5 bases on V and 5 bases on J, plus 18 bases between the germline ends. 15 amino acids form the CDR3, both terminal residues included. Only the CDR3 part of the read is kept: 45 bases, read in frame from the first base. CDR1 SGHNT and CDR2 YENEEA are derived from the germline V gene.